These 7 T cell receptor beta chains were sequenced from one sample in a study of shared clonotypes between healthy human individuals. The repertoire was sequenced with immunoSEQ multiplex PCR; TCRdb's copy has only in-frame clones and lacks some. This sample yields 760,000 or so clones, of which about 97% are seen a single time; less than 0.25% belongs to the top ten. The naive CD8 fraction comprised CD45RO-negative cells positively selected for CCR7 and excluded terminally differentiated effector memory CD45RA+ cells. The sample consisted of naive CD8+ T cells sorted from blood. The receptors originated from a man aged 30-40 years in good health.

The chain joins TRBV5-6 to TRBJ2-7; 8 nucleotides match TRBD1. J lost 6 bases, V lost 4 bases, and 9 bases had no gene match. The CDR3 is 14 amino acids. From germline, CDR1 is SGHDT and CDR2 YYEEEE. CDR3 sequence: CASSGGQEASEQYF. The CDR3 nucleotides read TGTGCCAGCAGCGGGGGACAGGAGGCCAGCGAGCAGTACTTC.

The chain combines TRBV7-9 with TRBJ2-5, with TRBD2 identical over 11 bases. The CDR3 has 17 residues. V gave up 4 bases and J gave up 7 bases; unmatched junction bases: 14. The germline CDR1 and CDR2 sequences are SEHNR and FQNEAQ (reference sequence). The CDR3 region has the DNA TGTGCCAGCAGCTCCCCCCAGAGACTAGCGGGAATTGGGACCCAGTACTTC. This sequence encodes CASSSPQRLAGIGTQYF.

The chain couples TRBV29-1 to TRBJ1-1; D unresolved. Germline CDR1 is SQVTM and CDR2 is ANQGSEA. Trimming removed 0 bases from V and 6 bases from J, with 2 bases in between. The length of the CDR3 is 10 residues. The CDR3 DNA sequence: TGCAGCGTTGAAGACTCTGAAGCTTTCTTT. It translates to CSVEDSEAFF.

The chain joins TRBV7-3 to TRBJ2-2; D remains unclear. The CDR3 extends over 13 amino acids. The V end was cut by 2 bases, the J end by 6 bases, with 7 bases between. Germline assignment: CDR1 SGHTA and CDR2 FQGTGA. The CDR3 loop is CASSLAGSGELFF. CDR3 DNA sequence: TGTGCCAGCAGCTTAGCCGGGTCCGGGGAGCTGTTTTTT.

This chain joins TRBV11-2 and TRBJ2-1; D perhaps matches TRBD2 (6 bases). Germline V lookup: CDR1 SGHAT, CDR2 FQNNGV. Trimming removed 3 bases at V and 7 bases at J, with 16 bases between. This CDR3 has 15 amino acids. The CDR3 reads CASSFWGNAGNEQFF. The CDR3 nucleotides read TGTGCCAGCAGCTTTTGGGGGAATGCGGGGAATGAGCAGTTCTTC. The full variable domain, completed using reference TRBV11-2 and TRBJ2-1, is EAGVAQSPRYKIIEKRQSVAFWCNPISGHATLYWYQQILGQGPKLLIQFQNNGVVDDSQLPKDRFSAERLKGVDSTLKIQPAKLEDSAVYLCASSFWGNAGNEQFFGPGTRLTVL.

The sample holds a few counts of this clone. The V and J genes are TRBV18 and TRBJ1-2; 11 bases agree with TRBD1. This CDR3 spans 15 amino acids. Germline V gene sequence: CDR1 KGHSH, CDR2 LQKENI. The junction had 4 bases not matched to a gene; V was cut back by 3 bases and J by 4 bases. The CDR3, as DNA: TGTGCCAGCTCACCGCAGGGGACAGGGGGCTATGGCTACACCTTC. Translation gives CASSPQGTGGYGYTF.

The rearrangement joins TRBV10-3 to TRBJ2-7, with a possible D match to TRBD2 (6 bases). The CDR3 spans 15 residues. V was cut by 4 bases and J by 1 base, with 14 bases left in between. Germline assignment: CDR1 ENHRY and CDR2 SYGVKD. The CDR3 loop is CAISGPEAGSYEQYF. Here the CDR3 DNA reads TGTGCCATCAGTGGACCTGAGGCGGGGTCCTACGAGCAGTACTTC.